This T cell receptor beta chain appears in the sequencing data of a study of Graves' ophthalmopathy and Graves' hyperthyroidism. Study findings and constraints: Most thyroid clonotypes expanded beyond 0.001 frequency were also found in blood. Ophthalmopathy could be told apart from stable hyperthyroidism by a 13-signature model (about 90% sensitivity, approximately 76% specificity).

Exclusion covered patients with other autoimmune diseases or uncontrolled infections (as well as pregnancy or lactation). PBMCs were isolated from an approximately 10 ml sample of fresh peripheral blood. As regards this clonotype: The antigen remains undetermined. Germline is not matched at one junction end, which may reflect a read error.

RNA transcripts provided the template for amplifying TCR beta CDR3 regions. Second-round multiplex PCR followed a first-round RT-PCR using HTBI primers. TCRdb ran MiXCR on the multiplex PCR reads and lists one entry per CDR3 protein. The sample comprises 740,000 or so distinct CDR3 sequences, 40% of which are singletons, and about 40% rests with the top ten. The CDR3 is 12 amino acids. CDR1 is MGHDK and CDR2 is SYGVNS in the germline V gene. The sample was peripheral blood. The TCR originated in an adult man with Graves' ophthalmopathy. V is TRBV25-1 and J is TRBJ1-3, with no clear D. CDR3 sequence reads: CASSLSGNIIYF. The CDR3 DNA is TGTGCCAGCAGCCTATCTGGAAACATCATATATTTT.